This T cell receptor beta chain was identified during a study of T cells in Graves' hyperthyroidism and ophthalmopathy. RNA transcripts gave rise to amplified TCR beta CDR3 regions. RT-PCR in the first round (using the HTBI primer set) targeted the TCR CDR3. MiXCR was run by TCRdb on the multiplex PCR reads, yielding one entry per CDR3 protein. Of about 500,000 distinct CDR3 sequences in the sample, 46% are singletons; the top ten hold 44%. The V segment lost 5 bases and the J segment 4 bases; nucleotides outside the gene matches: 7. The CDR3 consists of 14 residues. Sequenced input: peripheral blood or thyroid tissue (not recorded which). The clonotype was recovered from an adult woman with Graves' disease, either hyperthyroidism or ophthalmopathy (not recorded which). V is TRBV12-3 or TRBV12-4 and J is TRBJ1-2, with TRBD1 matching 7 bases. CDR3 nucleotides: TGTGCCAGCAGTCTCGACCAGGGGGTCTATGGCTACACCTTC. Translating it yields CASSLDQGVYGYTF.